Here is one T cell receptor (beta chain) with its context. This specimen belongs to a study of cytotoxic CD8 clonotypes in ibrutinib-treated CLL. TCRdb's copy holds only in-frame clones and misses some; the assay was immunoSEQ multiplex PCR. Of about 140,000 clones in the sample, approximately 89% were seen once. V was clipped by 7 bases and J by 5 bases; unmatched bases: 14. Germline loops: CDR1 MDHEN, CDR2 SYDVKM. This CDR3 has 16 amino acids. The TCR was taken from a human donor with chronic lymphocytic leukemia. This rearrangement joins TRBV28 to TRBJ2-1; 7 bases are shared with TRBD2. The sample here was PBMCs, taken after 12 months of ibrutinib treatment. The CDR3 DNA follows: TGTGCCAGCATCCCCCCGGGTGGGAGGGCTCACAATGAGCAGTTCTTC. Translating gives CASIPPGGRAHNEQFF.